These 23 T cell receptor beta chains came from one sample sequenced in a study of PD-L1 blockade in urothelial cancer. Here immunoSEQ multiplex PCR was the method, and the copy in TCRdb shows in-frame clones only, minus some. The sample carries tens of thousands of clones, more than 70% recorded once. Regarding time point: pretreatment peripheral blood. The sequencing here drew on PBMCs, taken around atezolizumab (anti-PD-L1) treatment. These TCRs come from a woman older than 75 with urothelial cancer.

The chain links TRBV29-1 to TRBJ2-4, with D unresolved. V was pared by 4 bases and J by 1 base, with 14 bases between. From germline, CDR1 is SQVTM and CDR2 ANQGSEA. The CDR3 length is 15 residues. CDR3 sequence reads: CSVGFSDQAKNIQYF. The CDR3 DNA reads TGCAGCGTTGGGTTCAGCGACCAGGCCAAAAACATTCAGTACTTC.

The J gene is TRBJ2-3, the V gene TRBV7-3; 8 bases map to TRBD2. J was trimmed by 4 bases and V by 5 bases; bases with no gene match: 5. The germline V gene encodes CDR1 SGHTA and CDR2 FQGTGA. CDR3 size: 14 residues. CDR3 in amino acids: CASSLSGSADTQYF. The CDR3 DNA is TGTGCCAGCAGCCTAAGCGGGAGTGCAGATACGCAGTATTTT.

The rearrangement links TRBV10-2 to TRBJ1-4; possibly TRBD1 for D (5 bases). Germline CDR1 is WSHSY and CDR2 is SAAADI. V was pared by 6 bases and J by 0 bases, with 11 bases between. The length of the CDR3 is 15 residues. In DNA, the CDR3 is TGCGCCAGCAGGGAAGACAGCACAACTAATGAAAAACTGTTTTTT. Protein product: CASREDSTTNEKLFF.

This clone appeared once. The CDR3 sequence is CASSQAHRGHNTEAFF. Written as DNA, the CDR3 is TGTGCCAGCAGCCAAGCACACAGGGGCCATAACACTGAAGCTTTCTTT. This chain links TRBV4-2 with TRBJ1-1, with 7 bases that match TRBD1. J gave up 2 bases and V 1 base, and 7 bases lay outside the gene matches. There are 16 residues in the CDR3. CDR1 is LGHNA, CDR2 YNFKEQ, per germline.

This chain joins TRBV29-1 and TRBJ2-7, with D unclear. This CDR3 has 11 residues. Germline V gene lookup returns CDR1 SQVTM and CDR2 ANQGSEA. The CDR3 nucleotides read TGCAGTGGGTTCGAGGATAGCGAGCAGTACTTC. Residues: CSGFEDSEQYF.

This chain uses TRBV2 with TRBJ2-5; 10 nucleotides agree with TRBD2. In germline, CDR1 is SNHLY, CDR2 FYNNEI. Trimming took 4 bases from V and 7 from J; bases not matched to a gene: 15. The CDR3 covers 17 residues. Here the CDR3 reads CASSVSLAGSGGGTQYF. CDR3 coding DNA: TGTGCCAGCAGTGTTTCACTAGCGGGAAGTGGGGGGGGGACCCAGTACTTC.

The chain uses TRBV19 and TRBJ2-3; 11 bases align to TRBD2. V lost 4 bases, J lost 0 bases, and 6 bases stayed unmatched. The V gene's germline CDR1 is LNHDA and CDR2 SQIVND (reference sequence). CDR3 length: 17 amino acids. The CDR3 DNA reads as TGTGCCAGTAGTACTCAGAGACTAGCGGGAAGCACAGATACGCAGTATTTT. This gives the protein CASSTQRLAGSTDTQYF.

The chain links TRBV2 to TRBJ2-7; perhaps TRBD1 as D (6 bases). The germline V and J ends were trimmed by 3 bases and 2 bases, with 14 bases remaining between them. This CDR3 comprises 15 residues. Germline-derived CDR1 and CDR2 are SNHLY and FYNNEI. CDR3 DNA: TGTGCCAGCAGTGAGGTGACAGGCCTCACCTACGAGCAGTACTTC. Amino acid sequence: CASSEVTGLTYEQYF.

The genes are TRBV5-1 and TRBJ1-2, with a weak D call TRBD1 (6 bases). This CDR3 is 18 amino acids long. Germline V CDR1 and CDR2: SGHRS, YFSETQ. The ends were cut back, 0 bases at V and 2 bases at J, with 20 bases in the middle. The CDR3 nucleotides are TGCGCCAGCAGCTTGGAGGGGATCATGGTGACAGGAAACTATGGCTACACCTTC. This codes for CASSLEGIMVTGNYGYTF.

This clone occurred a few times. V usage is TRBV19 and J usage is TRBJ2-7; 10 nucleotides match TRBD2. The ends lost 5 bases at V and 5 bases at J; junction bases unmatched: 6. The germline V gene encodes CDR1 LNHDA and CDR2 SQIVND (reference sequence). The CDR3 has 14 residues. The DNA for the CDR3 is TGTGCCAGTAGTGTCGGACTAGCGGTTCACGAGCAGTACTTC. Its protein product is CASSVGLAVHEQYF.

CDR3 sequence (DNA): TGTGCCAGCAGCTTAACGACGACAGGGATCGAGACCCAGTACTTC. Translating gives CASSLTTTGIETQYF. J is TRBJ2-5 and V is TRBV7-3; TRBD1 matches at 7 bases. CDR1 and CDR2 (germline): SGHTA, FQGTGA. Losses at the gene ends were 0 bases for V and 5 bases for J; bases not matched to a gene: 6. This CDR3 comprises 15 residues.

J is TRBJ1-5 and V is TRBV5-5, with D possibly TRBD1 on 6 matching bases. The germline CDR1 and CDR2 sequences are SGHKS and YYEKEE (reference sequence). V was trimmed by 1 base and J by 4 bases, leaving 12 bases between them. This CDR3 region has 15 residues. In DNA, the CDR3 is TGTGCCAGCAGCTTGTTTGGGACAAATAATCAGCCCCAGCATTTT. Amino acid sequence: CASSLFGTNNQPQHF. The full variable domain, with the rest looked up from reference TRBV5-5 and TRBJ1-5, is DAGVTQSPTHLIKTRGQQVTLRCSPISGHKSVSWYQQVLGQGPQFIFQYYEKEERGRGNFPDRFSARQFPNYSSELNVNALLLGDSALYLCASSLFGTNNQPQHFGDGTRLSIL.

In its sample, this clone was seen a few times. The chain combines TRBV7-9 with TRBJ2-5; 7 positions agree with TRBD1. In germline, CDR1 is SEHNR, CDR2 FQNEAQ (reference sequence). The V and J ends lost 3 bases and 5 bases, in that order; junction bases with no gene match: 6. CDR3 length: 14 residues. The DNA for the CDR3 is TGTGCCAGCAGCTTGACAGGGCTGAGGGAGACCCAGTACTTC. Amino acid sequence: CASSLTGLRETQYF. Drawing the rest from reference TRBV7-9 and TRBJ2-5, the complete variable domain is DTGVSQNPRHKITKRGQNVTFRCDPISEHNRLYWYRQTLGQGPEFLTYFQNEAQLEKSRLLSDRFSAERPKGSFSTLEIQRTEQGDSAMYLCASSLTGLRETQYFGPGTRLLVL.

The chain's CDR3 is CASSEGRQTNTEAFF. CDR3 in DNA: TGTGCCAGCAGCGAGGGGAGGCAGACGAACACTGAAGCTTTCTTT. This chain uses TRBV9 with TRBJ1-1, with D possibly being TRBD1 (5 bases). CDR3 length equals 15 residues. Per germline, CDR1 SGDLS and CDR2 YYNGEE. The germline V and J ends were trimmed by 3 bases and 1 base, with 13 bases remaining between them.

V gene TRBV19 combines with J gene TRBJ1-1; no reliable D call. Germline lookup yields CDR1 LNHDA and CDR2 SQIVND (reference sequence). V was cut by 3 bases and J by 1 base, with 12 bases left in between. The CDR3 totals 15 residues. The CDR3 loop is CASSIVRGANTEAFF. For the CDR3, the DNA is TGTGCCAGTAGTATCGTTCGGGGTGCGAACACTGAAGCTTTCTTT.

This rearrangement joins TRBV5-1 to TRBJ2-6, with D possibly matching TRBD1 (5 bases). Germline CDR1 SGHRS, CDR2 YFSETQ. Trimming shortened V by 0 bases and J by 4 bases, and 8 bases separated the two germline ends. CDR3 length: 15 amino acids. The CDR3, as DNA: TGCGCCAGCAGCTTGGCAGGGAACGGGGCCAACGTCCTGACTTTC. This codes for CASSLAGNGANVLTF.

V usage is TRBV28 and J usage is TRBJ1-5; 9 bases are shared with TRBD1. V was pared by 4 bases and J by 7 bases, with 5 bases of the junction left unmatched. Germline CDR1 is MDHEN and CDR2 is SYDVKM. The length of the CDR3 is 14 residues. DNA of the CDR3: TGTGCCAGCAGTTCTACAGGGGGCGTGCAGCCCCAGCATTTT. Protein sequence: CASSSTGGVQPQHF. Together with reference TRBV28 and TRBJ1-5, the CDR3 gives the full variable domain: DVKVTQSSRYLVKRTGEKVFLECVQDMDHENMFWYRQDPGLGLRLIYFSYDVKMKEKGDIPEGYSVSREKKERFSLILESASTNQTSMYLCASSSTGGVQPQHFGDGTRLSIL.

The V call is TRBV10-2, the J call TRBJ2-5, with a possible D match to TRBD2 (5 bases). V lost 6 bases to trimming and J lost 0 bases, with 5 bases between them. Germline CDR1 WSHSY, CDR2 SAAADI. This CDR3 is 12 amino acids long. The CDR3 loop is CASSGDQETQYF. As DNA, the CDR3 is TGCGCCAGCAGCGGGGACCAAGAGACCCAGTACTTC.

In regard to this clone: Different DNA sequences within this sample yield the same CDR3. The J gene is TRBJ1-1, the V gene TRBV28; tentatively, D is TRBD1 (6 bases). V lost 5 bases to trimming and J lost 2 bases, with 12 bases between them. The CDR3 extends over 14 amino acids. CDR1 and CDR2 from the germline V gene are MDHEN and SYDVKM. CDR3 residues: CASSATGGNTEAFF. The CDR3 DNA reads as TGTGCCAGCAGTGCGACAGGAGGTAACACTGAAGCTTTCTTT. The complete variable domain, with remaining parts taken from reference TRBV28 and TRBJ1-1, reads DVKVTQSSRYLVKRTGEKVFLECVQDMDHENMFWYRQDPGLGLRLIYFSYDVKMKEKGDIPEGYSVSREKKERFSLILESASTNQTSMYLCASSATGGNTEAFFGQGTRLTVV.

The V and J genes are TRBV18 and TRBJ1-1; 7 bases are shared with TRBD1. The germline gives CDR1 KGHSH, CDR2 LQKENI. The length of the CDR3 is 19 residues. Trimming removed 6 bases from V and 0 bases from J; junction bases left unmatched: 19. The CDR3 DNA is TGTGCCAGCTCTCGTGGGACAGCTTCACTTTTACGGATGAACACTGAAGCTTTCTTT. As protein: CASSRGTASLLRMNTEAFF. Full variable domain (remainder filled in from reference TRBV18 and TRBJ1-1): NAGVMQNPRHLVRRRGQEARLRCSPMKGHSHVYWYRQLPEEGLKFMVYLQKENIIDESGMPKERFSAEFPKEGPSILRIQQVVRGDSAAYFCASSRGTASLLRMNTEAFFGQGTRLTVV.

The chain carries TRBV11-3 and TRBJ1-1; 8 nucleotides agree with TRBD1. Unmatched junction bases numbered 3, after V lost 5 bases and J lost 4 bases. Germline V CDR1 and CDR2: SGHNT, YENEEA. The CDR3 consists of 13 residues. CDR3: CASSPTGGTEAFF. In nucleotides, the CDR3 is TGTGCCAGCAGCCCCACAGGGGGCACTGAAGCTTTCTTT.

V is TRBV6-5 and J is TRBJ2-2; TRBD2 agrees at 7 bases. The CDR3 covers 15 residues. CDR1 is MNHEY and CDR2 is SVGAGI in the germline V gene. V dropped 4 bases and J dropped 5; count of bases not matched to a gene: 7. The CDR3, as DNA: TGTGCCAGCAGTTTCGACGGGAGGAGGACCGGGGAGCTGTTTTTT. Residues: CASSFDGRRTGELFF.

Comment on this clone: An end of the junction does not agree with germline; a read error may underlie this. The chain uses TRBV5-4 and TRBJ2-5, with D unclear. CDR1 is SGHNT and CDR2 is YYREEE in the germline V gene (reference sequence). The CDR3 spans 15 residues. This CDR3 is CASRLDVLYQETQYF. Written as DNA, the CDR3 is TGTGCCAGCAGATTGGATGTCTTGTACCAAGAGACCCAGTACTTC.